This T cell receptor beta chain came from a study of human T cells and chemical hapten exposure. For the study at large: The patients, most of them female, presented with alopecia areata, totalis or universalis.

V lost 6 bases to trimming and J lost 0 bases, with 12 bases between them. Germline V CDR1 and CDR2: MNHEY, SVGAGI. There are 15 residues in the CDR3. TCRdb ran MiXCR on the RACE reads and lists one entry per CDR3 protein. The table has roughly 160,000 distinct CDR3 sequences, approximately 14% seen once. Time point given: patch test 1, 2 weeks after DPC sensitization. Documented treatment: therapeutic diphenylcyclopropenone sensitization with weekly scalp DPC. This chain uses TRBV6-5 with TRBJ1-3, with TRBD1 as a possible D gene (5 bases). The source of this sequence is a woman aged 30 to 39 with alopecia areata. Some clones in this sample may be carry-over from other donors' samples. The specimen comprised whole blood, sampled in connection with sensitization to the hapten diphenylcyclopropenone (DPC). The CDR3 DNA reads TGTGCCAGCAGCCGATGGGGGGTCTCTGGAAACACCATATATTTT. Amino acid sequence: CASSRWGVSGNTIYF.